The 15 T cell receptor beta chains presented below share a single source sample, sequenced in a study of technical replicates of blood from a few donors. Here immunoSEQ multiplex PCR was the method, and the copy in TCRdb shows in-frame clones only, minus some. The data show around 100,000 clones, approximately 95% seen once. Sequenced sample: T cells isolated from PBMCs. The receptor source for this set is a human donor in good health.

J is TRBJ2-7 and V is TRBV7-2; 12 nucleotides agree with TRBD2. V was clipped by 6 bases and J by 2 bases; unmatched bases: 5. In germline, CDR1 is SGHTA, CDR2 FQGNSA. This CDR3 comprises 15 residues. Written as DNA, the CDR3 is TGTGCCAGCAGTTCCCTAGCGGGAGGGCCCTACGAGCAGTACTTC. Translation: CASSSLAGGPYEQYF.

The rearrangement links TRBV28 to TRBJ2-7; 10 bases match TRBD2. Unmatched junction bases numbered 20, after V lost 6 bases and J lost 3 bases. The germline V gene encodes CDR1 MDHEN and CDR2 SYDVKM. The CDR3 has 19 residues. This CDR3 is CASSETGLATRSGLYEQYF. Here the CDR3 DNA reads TGTGCCAGCAGCGAGACGGGACTAGCGACTCGCTCGGGTCTCTACGAGCAGTACTTC.

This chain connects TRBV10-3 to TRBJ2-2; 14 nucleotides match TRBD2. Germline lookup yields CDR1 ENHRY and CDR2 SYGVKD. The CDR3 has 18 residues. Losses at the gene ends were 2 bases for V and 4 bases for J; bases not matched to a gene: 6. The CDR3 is CAISEATSGRASTGELFF. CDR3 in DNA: TGTGCCATCAGTGAGGCGACTAGCGGGAGGGCCTCCACCGGGGAGCTGTTTTTT.

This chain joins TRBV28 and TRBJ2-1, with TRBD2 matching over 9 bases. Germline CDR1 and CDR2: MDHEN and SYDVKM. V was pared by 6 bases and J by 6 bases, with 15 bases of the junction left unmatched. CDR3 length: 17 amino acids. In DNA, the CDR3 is TGTGCCAGCAGATCCTTCCTTAGCGGGAGAAGCGTCAATGAGCAGTTCTTC. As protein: CASRSFLSGRSVNEQFF.

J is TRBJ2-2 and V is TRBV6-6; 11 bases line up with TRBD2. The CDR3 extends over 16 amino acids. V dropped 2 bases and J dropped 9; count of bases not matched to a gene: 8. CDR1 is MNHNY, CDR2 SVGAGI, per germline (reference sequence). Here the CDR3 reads CASSYGGTSGTRELFF. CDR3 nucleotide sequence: TGTGCCAGCAGTTACGGTGGGACTAGCGGTACTAGGGAGCTGTTTTTT.

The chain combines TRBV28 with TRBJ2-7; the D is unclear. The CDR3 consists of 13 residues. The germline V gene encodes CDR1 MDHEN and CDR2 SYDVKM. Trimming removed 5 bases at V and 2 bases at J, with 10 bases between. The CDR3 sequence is CASSHRKTYEQYF. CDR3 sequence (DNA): TGTGCCAGCAGTCACAGAAAAACCTACGAGCAGTACTTC.

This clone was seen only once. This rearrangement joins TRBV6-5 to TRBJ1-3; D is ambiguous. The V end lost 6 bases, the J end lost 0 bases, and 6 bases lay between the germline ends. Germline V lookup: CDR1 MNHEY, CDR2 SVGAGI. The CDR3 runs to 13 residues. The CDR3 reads CASRRDSGNTIYF. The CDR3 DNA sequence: TGTGCCAGCAGGCGGGACTCTGGAAACACCATATATTTT.

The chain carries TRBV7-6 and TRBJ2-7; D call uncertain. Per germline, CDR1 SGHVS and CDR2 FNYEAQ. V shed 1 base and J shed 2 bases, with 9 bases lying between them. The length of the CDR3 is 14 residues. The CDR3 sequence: CASSLGRVPYEQYF. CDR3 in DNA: TGTGCCAGCAGCTTAGGTCGCGTTCCCTACGAGCAGTACTTC.

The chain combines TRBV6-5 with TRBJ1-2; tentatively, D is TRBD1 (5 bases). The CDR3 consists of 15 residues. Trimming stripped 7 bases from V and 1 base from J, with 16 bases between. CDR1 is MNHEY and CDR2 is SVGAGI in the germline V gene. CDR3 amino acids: CASNALRGDNYGYTF. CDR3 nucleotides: TGTGCCAGCAACGCTCTCCGGGGGGATAACTATGGCTACACCTTC.

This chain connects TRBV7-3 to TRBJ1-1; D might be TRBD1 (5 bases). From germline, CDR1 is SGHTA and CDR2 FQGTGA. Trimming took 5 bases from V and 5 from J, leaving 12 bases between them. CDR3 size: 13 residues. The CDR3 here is CASSPLQGTEAFF. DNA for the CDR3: TGTGCCAGCAGCCCGCTTCAGGGTACTGAAGCTTTCTTT.

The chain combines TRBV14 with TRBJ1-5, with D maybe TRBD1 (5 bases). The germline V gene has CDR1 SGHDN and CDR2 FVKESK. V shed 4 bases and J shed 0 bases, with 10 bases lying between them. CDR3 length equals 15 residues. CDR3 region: CASSPRQNSNQPQHF. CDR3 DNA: TGTGCCAGCAGCCCCCGACAGAATAGCAATCAGCCCCAGCATTTT.

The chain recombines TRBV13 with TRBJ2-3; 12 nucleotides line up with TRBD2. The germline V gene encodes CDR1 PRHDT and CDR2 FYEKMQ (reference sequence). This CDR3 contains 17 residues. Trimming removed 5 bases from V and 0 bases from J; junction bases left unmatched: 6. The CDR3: CASSPSGRAWSTDTQYF. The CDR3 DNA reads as TGTGCCAGCAGCCCTAGCGGGAGGGCATGGAGCACAGATACGCAGTATTTT. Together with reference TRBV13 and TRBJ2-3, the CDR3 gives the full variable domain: AAGVIQSPRHLIKEKRETATLKCYPIPRHDTVYWYQQGPGQDPQFLISFYEKMQSDKGSIPDRFSAQQFSDYHSELNMSSLELGDSALYFCASSPSGRAWSTDTQYFGPGTRLTVL.

The CDR3 region has the DNA TGTGCCAGCAGCCCAGGGAATGCGAATGAGCAGTTCTTC. Translating gives CASSPGNANEQFF. The rearrangement uses TRBV7-8 and TRBJ2-1; TRBD1 is a possible D gene (5 bases). This CDR3 is built from 13 residues. CDR1 is SGHVS and CDR2 is FQNEAQ in the germline V gene. Between the trimmed V and J ends, which lost 5 bases and 7 bases, there was a span of 12 bases.

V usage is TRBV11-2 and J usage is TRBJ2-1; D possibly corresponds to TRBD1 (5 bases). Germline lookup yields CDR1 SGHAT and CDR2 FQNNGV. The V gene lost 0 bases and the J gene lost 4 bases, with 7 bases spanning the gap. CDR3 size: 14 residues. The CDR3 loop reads CASSLEQVYNEQFF. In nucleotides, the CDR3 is TGTGCCAGCAGCTTAGAACAGGTTTACAATGAGCAGTTCTTC. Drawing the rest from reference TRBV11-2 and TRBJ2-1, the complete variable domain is EAGVAQSPRYKIIEKRQSVAFWCNPISGHATLYWYQQILGQGPKLLIQFQNNGVVDDSQLPKDRFSAERLKGVDSTLKIQPAKLEDSAVYLCASSLEQVYNEQFFGPGTRLTVL.

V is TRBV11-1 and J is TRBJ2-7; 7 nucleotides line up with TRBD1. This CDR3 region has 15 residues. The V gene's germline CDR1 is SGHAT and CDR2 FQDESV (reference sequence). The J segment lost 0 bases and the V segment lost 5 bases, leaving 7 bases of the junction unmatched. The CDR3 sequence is CASSTGTAYSYEQYF. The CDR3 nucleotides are TGTGCCAGCAGCACCGGGACAGCCTACTCCTACGAGCAGTACTTC.